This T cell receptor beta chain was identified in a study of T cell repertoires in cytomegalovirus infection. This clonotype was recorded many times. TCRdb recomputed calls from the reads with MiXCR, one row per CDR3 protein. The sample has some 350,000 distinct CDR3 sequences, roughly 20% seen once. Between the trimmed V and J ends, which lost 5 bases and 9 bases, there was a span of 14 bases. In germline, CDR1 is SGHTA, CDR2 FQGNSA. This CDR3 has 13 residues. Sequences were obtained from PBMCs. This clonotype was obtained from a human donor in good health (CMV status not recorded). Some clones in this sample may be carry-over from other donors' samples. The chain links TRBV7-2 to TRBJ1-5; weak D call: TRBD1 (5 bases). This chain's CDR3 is CASSQGPHLPQHF. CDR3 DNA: TGTGCCAGCAGCCAGGGACCGCACTTGCCCCAGCATTTT. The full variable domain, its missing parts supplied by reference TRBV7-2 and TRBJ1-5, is GAGVSQSPSNKVTEKGKDVELRCDPISGHTALYWYRQSLGQGLEFLIYFQGNSAPDKSGLPSDRFSAERTGGSVSTLTIQRTQQEDSAVYLCASSQGPHLPQHFGDGTRLSIL.